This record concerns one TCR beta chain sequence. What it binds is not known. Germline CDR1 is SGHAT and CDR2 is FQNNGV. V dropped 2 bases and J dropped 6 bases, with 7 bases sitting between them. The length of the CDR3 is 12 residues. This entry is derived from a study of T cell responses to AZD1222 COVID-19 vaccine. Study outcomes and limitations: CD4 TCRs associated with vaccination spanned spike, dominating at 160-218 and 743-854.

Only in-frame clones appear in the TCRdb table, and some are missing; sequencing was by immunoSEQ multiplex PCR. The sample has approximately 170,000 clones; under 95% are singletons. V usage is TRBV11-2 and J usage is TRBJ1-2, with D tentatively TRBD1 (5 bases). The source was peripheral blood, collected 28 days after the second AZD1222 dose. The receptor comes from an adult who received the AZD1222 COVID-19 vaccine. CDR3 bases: TGTGCCAGCAGCTTACAGGGAAATGGCTACACCTTC. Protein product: CASSLQGNGYTF.